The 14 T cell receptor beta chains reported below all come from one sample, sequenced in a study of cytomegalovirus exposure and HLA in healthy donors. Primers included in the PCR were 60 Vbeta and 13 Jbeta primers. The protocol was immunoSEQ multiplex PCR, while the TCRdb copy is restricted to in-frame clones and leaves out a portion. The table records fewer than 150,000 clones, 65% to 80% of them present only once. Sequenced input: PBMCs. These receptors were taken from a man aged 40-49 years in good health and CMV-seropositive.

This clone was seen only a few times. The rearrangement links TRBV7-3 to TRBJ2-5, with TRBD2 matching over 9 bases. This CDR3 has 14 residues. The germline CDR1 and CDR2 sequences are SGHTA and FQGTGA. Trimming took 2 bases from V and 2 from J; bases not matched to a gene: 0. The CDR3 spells CASSLLAGQETQYF. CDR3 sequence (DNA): TGTGCCAGCAGCTTACTAGCGGGGCAAGAGACCCAGTACTTC.

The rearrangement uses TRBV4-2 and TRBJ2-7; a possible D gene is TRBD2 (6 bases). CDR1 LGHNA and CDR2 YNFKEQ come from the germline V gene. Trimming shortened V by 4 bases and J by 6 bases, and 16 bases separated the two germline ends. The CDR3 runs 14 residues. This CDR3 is CASSLRTTTREQYF. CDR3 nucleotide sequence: TGTGCCAGCAGCCTCCGGACTACCACTCGCGAGCAGTACTTC.

The chain's CDR3 is CASSSRSRTGRDEQYF. The DNA for the CDR3 is TGCGCCAGCAGCTCCAGATCCCGGACAGGGCGGGACGAGCAGTACTTC. The chain carries TRBV5-1 and TRBJ2-7; 8 nucleotides align to TRBD1. With 3 bases clipped from V and 5 bases from J, the junction kept 13 bases outside the gene matches. CDR3 length: 16 residues. The germline gives CDR1 SGHRS, CDR2 YFSETQ.

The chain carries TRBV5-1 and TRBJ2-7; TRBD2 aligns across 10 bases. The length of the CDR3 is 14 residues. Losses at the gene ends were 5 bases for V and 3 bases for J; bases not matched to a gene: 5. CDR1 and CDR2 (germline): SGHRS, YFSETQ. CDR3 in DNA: TGCGCCAGCAGTTACATAGCGGGAGGCTACGAGCAGTACTTC. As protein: CASSYIAGGYEQYF.

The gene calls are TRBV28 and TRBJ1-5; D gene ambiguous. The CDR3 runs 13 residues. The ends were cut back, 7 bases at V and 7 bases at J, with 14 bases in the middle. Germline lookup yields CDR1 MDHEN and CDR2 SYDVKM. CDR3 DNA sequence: TGTGCCAGCACTGAGGGAATTGTCCAGCCCCAGCATTTT. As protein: CASTEGIVQPQHF.

Here the CDR3 reads CASISGQGGNTIYF. The CDR3 bases are TGTGCCAGCATATCGGGACAGGGCGGAAACACCATATATTTT. V usage is TRBV28 and J usage is TRBJ1-3; TRBD1 aligns across 9 bases. The CDR3 is made up of 14 amino acids. V dropped 7 bases and J dropped 4; count of bases not matched to a gene: 5. The germline V gene encodes CDR1 MDHEN and CDR2 SYDVKM.

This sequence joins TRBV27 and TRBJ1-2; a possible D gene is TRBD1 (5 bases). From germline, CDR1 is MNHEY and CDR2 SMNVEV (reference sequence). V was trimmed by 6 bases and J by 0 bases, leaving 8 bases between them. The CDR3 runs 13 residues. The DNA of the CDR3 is TGTGCCAGCAGCCCAGGGCCTAACTATGGCTACACCTTC. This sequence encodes CASSPGPNYGYTF.

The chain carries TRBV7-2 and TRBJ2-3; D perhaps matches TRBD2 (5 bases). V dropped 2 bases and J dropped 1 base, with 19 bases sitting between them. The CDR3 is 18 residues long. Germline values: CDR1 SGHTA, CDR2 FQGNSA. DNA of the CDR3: TGTGCCAGCAGCTTAAGACGAGGGAGCTCGGGCGGCACAGATACGCAGTATTTT. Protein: CASSLRRGSSGGTDTQYF.

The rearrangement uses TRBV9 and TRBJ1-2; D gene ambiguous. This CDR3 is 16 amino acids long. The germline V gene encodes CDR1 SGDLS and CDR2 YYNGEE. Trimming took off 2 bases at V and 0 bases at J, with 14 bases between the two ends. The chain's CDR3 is CASSVPHGRPNYGYTF. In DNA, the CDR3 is TGTGCCAGCAGCGTCCCCCATGGCCGTCCTAACTATGGCTACACCTTC.

CDR3 region: CASSLGDTDTQYF. The CDR3 nucleotides read TGTGCCAGCAGCCTCGGGGACACAGATACGCAGTATTTT. The chain has TRBV11-1 and TRBJ2-3, with D tentatively TRBD2 (5 bases). Trimming removed 5 bases from V and 2 bases from J, with 8 bases in between. The CDR3 is 13 amino acids. Germline V gives CDR1 SGHAT, CDR2 FQDESV (reference sequence).

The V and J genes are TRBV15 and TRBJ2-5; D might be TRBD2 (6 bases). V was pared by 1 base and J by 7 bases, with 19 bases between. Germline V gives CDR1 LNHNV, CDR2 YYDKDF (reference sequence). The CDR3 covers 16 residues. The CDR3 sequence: CATSRATGLPKGTQYF. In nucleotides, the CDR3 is TGTGCCACCAGCAGAGCTACGGGACTCCCGAAGGGGACCCAGTACTTC.

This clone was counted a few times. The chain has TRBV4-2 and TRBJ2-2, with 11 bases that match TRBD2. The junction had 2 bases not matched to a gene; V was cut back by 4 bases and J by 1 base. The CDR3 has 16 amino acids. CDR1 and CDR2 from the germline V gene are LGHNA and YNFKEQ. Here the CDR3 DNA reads TGTGCCAGCAGCCGGGGACTAGCGGAGAACACCGGGGAGCTGTTTTTT. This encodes CASSRGLAENTGELFF.

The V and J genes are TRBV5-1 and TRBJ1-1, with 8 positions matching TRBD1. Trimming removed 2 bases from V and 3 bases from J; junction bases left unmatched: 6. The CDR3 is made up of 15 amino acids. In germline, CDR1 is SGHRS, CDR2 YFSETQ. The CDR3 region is CASSFQLTGDTEAFF. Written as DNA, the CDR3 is TGCGCCAGCAGCTTCCAATTGACAGGGGACACTGAAGCTTTCTTT.

CDR3 loop: CASSLGTGGRIIQPQHF. Written as DNA, the CDR3 is TGTGCCAGCAGCTTGGGGACAGGGGGCCGGATCATTCAGCCCCAGCATTTT. The V gene is TRBV5-6, the J gene TRBJ1-5, with 11 bases lining up with TRBD1. The CDR3 extends over 17 amino acids. The V and J ends lost 0 bases and 6 bases, in that order; junction bases with no gene match: 8. Germline V gene sequence: CDR1 SGHDT, CDR2 YYEEEE.